This entry features one T cell receptor (beta chain) sequence. Antigen unknown. With 7 bases clipped from V and 11 bases from J, the junction kept 17 bases outside the gene matches. Per the germline V gene, CDR1 is SEHNR and CDR2 is FQNEAQ (reference sequence). CDR3 length equals 16 residues. This specimen belongs to a study of cytomegalovirus exposure and HLA in healthy donors. The study, taken as a whole, reports: Highly shared variants forming one cluster were likely a sequencing artifact. A few chains tied to CMV proved CMV antigen-specific in vitro.

The PCR contained 60 Vbeta and 13 Jbeta primers. Here immunoSEQ multiplex PCR was the method, and the copy in TCRdb shows in-frame clones only, minus some. The ten most abundant clones cover under 6.5% of a sample with under 200,000 clones. V usage is TRBV7-9 and J usage is TRBJ2-1; 10 bases fit TRBD2. This TCR was recovered from a man aged 30 to 45 in good health and CMV-seronegative. Sequenced input: PBMCs. CDR3: CASIRPASGSMNKQFF. CDR3 DNA sequence: TGTGCCAGCATTAGGCCGGCTAGCGGGAGTATGAACAAGCAGTTCTTC.